This T cell receptor beta chain was sequenced during a study of blood T cell repertoires in COVID-19. Whole-study context: Acute and convalescent COVID-19 samples came from the United States, Italy and Spain.

In the study's own analysis: It was from reference gene primer amplification that nucleated cell counts were estimated. Clones were sequenced by immunoSEQ multiplex PCR, and TCRdb holds only the in-frame ones, with some missing. V and J calls and clone size are copied from that table; D and trimming were computed from the DNA. Among some 200,000 clones listed, about 80% were seen once. Germline V gene lookup returns CDR1 LNHDA and CDR2 SQIVND (reference sequence). CDR3 length equals 14 residues. Deletions cut 4 bases from V and 2 bases from J, with 12 bases between. The chain carries TRBV19 and TRBJ2-7; maybe TRBD2 (5 bases). Sequenced sample: peripheral blood. The clonotype comes from a human donor with acute or convalescent COVID-19. The donor label of this sample is uncertain. The DNA for the CDR3 is TGTGCCAGTAGTAAACTAGAAGAACCCTACGAGCAGTACTTC. It yields the protein CASSKLEEPYEQYF. Supplemented by reference TRBV19 and TRBJ2-7, the full variable domain reads DGGITQSPKYLFRKEGQNVTLSCEQNLNHDAMYWYRQDPGQGLRLIYYSQIVNDFQKGDIAEGYSVSREKKESFPLTVTSAQKNPTAFYLCASSKLEEPYEQYFGPGTRLTVT.